This T cell receptor (beta chain) was sequenced during a study of shared clonotypes between healthy human individuals. Naive CD8 isolation took CD45RO-negative cells positively selected for CCR7 and excluded terminally differentiated effector memory CD45RA+ cells. Trimming removed 5 bases from V and 4 bases from J, with 18 bases in between. CDR1 is MNHEY, CDR2 SMNVEV, per germline (reference sequence). There are 15 residues in the CDR3. Authors' analysis steps: From ImmunoSEQ came sequences covering only the junction and carrying no quality scores, so filtering differed. Profiled with immunoSEQ multiplex PCR; TCRdb holds only in-frame clones, not every one. V and J calls and clone size are as listed in that table; D and trimming were resolved from the DNA. The table has some 2 million clones, about 95% seen once.

V and J are TRBV27 and TRBJ2-7, with unresolved D. This receptor was taken from a man aged 18 to 29 in good health. The sequenced sample was naive CD8+ T cells sorted from blood. The CDR3 here is CASSLIPGPRYEQYF. The CDR3 bases are TGTGCCAGCAGTCTTATTCCGGGCCCACGGTACGAGCAGTACTTC.